This TCR beta chain originates from a study of blood T cell repertoires in COVID-19. Cohort assignment relied on participant-reported clinical history. Study processing details: Nucleated cell number was recorded as an estimate derived from reference gene primer amplification. TCRdb's table, derived via immunoSEQ multiplex PCR, lists solely in-frame clones and lacks some. V and J calls and clone size are as listed in that table; D and trimming were resolved from the DNA. The sample has a few hundred thousand clones; about four fifths are singletons. Sequenced sample: PBMCs or T cells enriched from blood (not recorded which). This receptor was obtained from an older woman who had recovered from COVID-19.

The CDR3 region is CASSFYRIHNEQFF. The DNA of the CDR3 is TGTGCCAGTAGTTTCTACAGGATCCACAATGAGCAGTTCTTC. The chain is built from TRBV19 and TRBJ2-1; D is possibly TRBD1 (5 bases). The V and J ends lost 5 bases and 5 bases respectively, with 13 bases between them. Germline values: CDR1 LNHDA, CDR2 SQIVND (reference sequence). The CDR3 is 14 amino acids. Filled out from reference TRBV19 and TRBJ2-1, the complete variable domain reads DGGITQSPKYLFRKEGQNVTLSCEQNLNHDAMYWYRQDPGQGLRLIYYSQIVNDFQKGDIAEGYSVSREKKESFPLTVTSAQKNPTAFYLCASSFYRIHNEQFFGPGTRLTVL.